This T cell receptor (beta chain) stems from a study of PD-1 blockade in classical Hodgkin lymphoma. Study-wide results and limits: Complete responders matched newly diagnosed patients in baseline diversity.

As to time point: cycle 4 day 1 (C4D1), after about 6 weeks of nivolumab. There was relapse after autologous stem cell transplantation in every patient, and there was variation in brentuximab vedotin exposure. CD8+ T cell isolation from thawed PBMCs was performed by magnetic negative selection. Best responses included complete response and partial response; otherwise, the best response was progressive disease. About this clone: Its antigen is undetermined.

The ends lost 4 bases at V and 3 bases at J; junction bases unmatched: 23. The CDR3 spans 20 residues. Looked up from germline, CDR1 is ENHRY and CDR2 is SYGVKD. Using immunoSEQ multiplex PCR, the repertoire was profiled, and TCRdb retains in-frame clones only, with some absent. The repertoire holds roughly 7,800 clones, with 75% to 80% as singletons. The sequenced sample was CD8+ T cells from blood, obtained before the fourth cycle of nivolumab. V is TRBV10-3 and J is TRBJ1-2; 7 nucleotides match TRBD1. This sequence was found in a human donor with classical Hodgkin lymphoma. The CDR3 sequence: CAISGLGQGGERRRYYGYTF. In DNA, the CDR3 is TGTGCCATCAGTGGTCTAGGGCAGGGGGGCGAAAGGAGACGGTACTATGGCTACACCTTC.